The rows below give T cell receptor beta chains drawn from one sample of a study of cytomegalovirus exposure and HLA in healthy donors. The method was immunoSEQ multiplex PCR; TCRdb's version includes in-frame clones alone and lacks a portion of them. The sample lists about 190,000 clones; around nine tenths were seen once. The material sequenced was PBMCs. These receptors were taken from a woman aged 25-40 years in good health and CMV-seronegative. Both conserved end residues are part of each CDR3.

V: TRBV9
J: TRBJ2-1
CDR3: CASSVSLAHNEQFF

V: TRBV7-9
J: TRBJ1-5
CDR3: CASSLDGSRGSNQPQHF

V: TRBV5-1
J: TRBJ2-6
CDR3: CASSLGTGGSSGANVLTF

V: TRBV9
J: TRBJ2-1
CDR3: CASSPGTGVYNEQFF

V: TRBV11-2
J: TRBJ2-1
CDR3: CASSPEGNEQFF

V: TRBV5-1
J: TRBJ2-3
CDR3: CASSPGTPRVDTQYF

V: TRBV5-6
J: TRBJ1-1
CDR3: CASSLPGTGIYTEAFF

V: TRBV27
J: TRBJ2-3
CDR3: CASSSRVTDTQYF

V: TRBV9
J: TRBJ2-1
CDR3: CASSPGLAVYNEQFF

V: TRBV25-1
J: TRBJ2-7
CDR3: CASSTYGTGGYEQYF

V: TRBV7-9
J: TRBJ1-2
CDR3: CASSSNHRGYGYTF

V: TRBV6-4
J: TRBJ1-1
CDR3: CASSTYMNTEAFF

V: TRBV7-2
J: TRBJ2-1
CDR3: CASSLDHRGGYNEQFF

V: TRBV7-3
J: TRBJ2-1
CDR3: CASSLGLAGGVHNEQFF

V: TRBV15
J: TRBJ1-1
CDR3: CATSRAWNTEAFF

V: TRBV28
J: TRBJ2-3
CDR3: CASSLIGRPTSTDTQYF

V: TRBV7-8
J: TRBJ2-7
CDR3: CASNDVRGREGVQYF

V: TRBV9
J: TRBJ2-3
CDR3: CASSPGTSGLRDTQYF

V: TRBV6-6
J: TRBJ2-3
CDR3: CASSSTNRGDTQYF

V: TRBV29-1
J: TRBJ1-5
CDR3: CSVGGQDNQPQHF

V: TRBV6-5
J: TRBJ1-2
CDR3: CASSEAIAYGYTF

V: TRBV5-4
J: TRBJ2-5
CDR3: CASSLDRRGETQYF